This T cell receptor beta chain was observed in a study of blood T cell repertoires in COVID-19. In the study overall: The origin of the acute and convalescent COVID-19 samples was the United States, Italy and Spain.

The V gene's germline CDR1 is MDHEN and CDR2 SYDVKM. The V end was cut by 10 bases, the J end by 2 bases, with 18 bases between. The CDR3 runs 14 residues. Data came from immunoSEQ multiplex PCR; TCRdb stores just in-frame clones and leaves some out. The table records 240,000 or so clones, more than 75% of them present only once. The sample consisted of peripheral blood. The V and J genes are TRBV28 and TRBJ2-7; D perhaps matches TRBD2 (6 bases). The sequence was obtained from a woman in her sixties with active or convalescent COVID-19. The DNA of the CDR3 is TGTGCCACCCGCGGGACGGGGCAAACCTACGAGCAGTACTTC. Translating it yields CATRGTGQTYEQYF.